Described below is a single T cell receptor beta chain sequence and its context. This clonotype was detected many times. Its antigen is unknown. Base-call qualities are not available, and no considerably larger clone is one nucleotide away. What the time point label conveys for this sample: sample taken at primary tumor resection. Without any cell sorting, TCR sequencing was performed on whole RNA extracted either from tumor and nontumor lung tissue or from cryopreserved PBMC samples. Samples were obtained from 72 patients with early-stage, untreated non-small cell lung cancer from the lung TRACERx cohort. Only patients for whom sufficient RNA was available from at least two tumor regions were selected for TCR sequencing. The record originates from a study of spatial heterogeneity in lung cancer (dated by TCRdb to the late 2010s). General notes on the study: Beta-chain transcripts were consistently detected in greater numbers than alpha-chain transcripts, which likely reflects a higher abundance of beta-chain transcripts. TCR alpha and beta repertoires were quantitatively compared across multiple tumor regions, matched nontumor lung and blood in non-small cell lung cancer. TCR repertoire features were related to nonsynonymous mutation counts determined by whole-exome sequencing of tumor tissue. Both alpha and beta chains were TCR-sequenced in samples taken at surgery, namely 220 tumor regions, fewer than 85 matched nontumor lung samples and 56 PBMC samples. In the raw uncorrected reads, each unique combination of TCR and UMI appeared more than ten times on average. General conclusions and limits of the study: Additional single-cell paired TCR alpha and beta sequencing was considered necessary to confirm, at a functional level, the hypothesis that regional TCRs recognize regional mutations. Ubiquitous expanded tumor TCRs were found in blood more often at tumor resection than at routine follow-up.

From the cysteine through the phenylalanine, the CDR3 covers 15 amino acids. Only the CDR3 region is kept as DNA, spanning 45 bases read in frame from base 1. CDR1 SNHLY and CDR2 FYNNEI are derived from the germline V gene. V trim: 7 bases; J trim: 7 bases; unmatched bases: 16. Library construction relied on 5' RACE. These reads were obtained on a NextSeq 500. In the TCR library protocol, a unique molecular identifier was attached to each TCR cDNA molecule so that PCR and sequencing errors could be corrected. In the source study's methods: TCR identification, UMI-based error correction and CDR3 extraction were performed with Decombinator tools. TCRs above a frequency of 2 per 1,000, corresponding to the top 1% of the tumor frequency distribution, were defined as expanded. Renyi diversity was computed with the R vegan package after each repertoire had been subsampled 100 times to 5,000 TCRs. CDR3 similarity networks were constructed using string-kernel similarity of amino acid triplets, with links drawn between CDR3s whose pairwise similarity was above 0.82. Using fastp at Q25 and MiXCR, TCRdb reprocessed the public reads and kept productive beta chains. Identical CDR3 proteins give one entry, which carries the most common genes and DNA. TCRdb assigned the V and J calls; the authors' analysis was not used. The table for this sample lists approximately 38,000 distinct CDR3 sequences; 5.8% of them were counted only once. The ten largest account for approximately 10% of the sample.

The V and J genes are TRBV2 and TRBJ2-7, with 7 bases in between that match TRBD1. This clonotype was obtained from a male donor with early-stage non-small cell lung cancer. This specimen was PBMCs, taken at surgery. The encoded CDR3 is CASTVTGTASEEQYF. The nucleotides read TGTGCCAGCACTGTCACCGGGACAGCCTCCGAGGAGCAGTACTTC. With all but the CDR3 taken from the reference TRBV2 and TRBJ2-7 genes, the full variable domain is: EPEVTQTPSHQVTQMGQEVILRCVPISNHLYFYWYRQILGQKVEFLVSFYNNEISEKSEIFDDQFSVERPDGSNFTLKIRSTKLEDSAMYFCASTVTGTASEEQYFGPGTRLTVT.